These 7 T cell receptor beta chains were sequenced from one sample in a study of identical twins. TCRdb reanalysed the 5' RACE reads using MiXCR and keeps one entry per CDR3 protein. Of hundreds of thousands of distinct CDR3 sequences listed, roughly 20% are singletons. These same data were also listed under a study on T cells expressing NK-cell markers.

The sequenced sample consisted of PBMCs. The receptors were sampled from a woman younger than 30 in good health.

This clonotype was counted between two and nine times. This sequence joins TRBV6-2 or TRBV6-3 and TRBJ2-2, with 7 bases matching TRBD1. Per germline, CDR1 MNHEY and CDR2 SVGEGT. V gave up 2 bases and J gave up 13 bases; unmatched junction bases: 10. The CDR3 sequence is 14 residues long. The CDR3 bases are TGTGCCAGCAGTTACCGGGACAGAAGGGATCCGCTGTTTTTT. This encodes CASSYRDRRDPLFF.

The chain links TRBV20-1 to TRBJ2-5; unclear D gene. Germline V lookup: CDR1 DFQATT, CDR2 SNEGSKA (reference sequence). The CDR3 length is 12 residues. The ends were cut back, 4 bases at V and 5 bases at J, with 11 bases in the middle. CDR3 protein: CSATHIGETQYF. In DNA, the CDR3 is TGCAGTGCTACTCATATCGGTGAGACCCAGTACTTC.

This clonotype was seen more than once but under ten times. V gene TRBV3-1 combines with J gene TRBJ1-2; 9 bases agree with TRBD1. V was pared by 8 bases and J by 3 bases, with 7 bases of the junction left unmatched. CDR1 and CDR2 (germline): LGHDT, YNNKEL (reference sequence). This CDR3 is 14 amino acids long. In DNA form, the CDR3 reads TGTGCCAGCTCCAGGACAGGGGACGACTATGGCTACACCTTC. Translated: CASSRTGDDYGYTF.

This clonotype was seen more than once but under ten times. This chain connects TRBV5-6 to TRBJ1-1; 7 positions match TRBD1. The CDR3 extends over 13 amino acids. The germline V gene encodes CDR1 SGHDT and CDR2 YYEEEE. J was trimmed by 7 bases and V by 2 bases; bases with no gene match: 5. The CDR3 loop is CASSLYRGIEAFF. The CDR3 DNA sequence: TGTGCCAGCAGCTTATACAGGGGTATTGAAGCTTTCTTT.

This clonotype came up a few times. The V and J genes are TRBV4-2 and TRBJ2-7; 10 positions agree with TRBD2. J lost 0 bases, V lost 1 base, and 6 bases had no gene match. The CDR3 loop spans 17 amino acids. Germline CDR1 is LGHNA and CDR2 is YNFKEQ. CDR3 coding DNA: TGTGCCAGCAGCCAAGGGCTAGCGGGGGCGGACTCCTACGAGCAGTACTTC. The encoded protein is CASSQGLAGADSYEQYF.

The genes are TRBV9 and TRBJ2-2; D unclear. The germline V and J ends were trimmed by 1 base and 6 bases, with 4 bases remaining between them. Germline lookup yields CDR1 SGDLS and CDR2 YYNGEE. The CDR3 totals 12 residues. In nucleotides, the CDR3 is TGTGCCAGCAGCGTAAAGGCCGGGGAGCTGTTTTTT. It translates to CASSVKAGELFF. Using reference TRBV9 and TRBJ2-2 for the parts outside the CDR3, the full variable domain is DSGVTQTPKHLITATGQRVTLRCSPRSGDLSVYWYQQSLDQGLQFLIQYYNGEERAKGNILERFSAQQFPDLHSELNLSSLELGDSALYFCASSVKAGELFFGEGSRLTVL.

This clonotype was seen a handful of times. The genes are TRBV7-2 and TRBJ2-5; D gene unclear. This CDR3 is 12 amino acids long. Germline CDR1 and CDR2: SGHTA and FQGNSA. Trimming took 8 bases from V and 5 from J, leaving 12 bases between them. The CDR3 DNA is TGTGCCAGCTCCCAGTCTAGGGAGACCCAGTACTTC. As protein: CASSQSRETQYF.